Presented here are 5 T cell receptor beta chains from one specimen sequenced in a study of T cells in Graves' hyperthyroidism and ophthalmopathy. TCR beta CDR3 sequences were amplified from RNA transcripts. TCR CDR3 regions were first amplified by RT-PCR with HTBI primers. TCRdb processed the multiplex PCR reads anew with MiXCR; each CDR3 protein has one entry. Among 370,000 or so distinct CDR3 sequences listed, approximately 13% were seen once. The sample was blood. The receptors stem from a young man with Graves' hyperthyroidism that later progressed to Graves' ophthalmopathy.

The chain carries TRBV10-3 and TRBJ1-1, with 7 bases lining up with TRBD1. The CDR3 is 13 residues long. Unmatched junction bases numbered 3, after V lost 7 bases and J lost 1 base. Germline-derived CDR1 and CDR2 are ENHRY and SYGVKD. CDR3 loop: CAITQGGNTEAFF. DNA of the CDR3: TGTGCCATCACCCAGGGGGGGAACACTGAAGCTTTCTTT.

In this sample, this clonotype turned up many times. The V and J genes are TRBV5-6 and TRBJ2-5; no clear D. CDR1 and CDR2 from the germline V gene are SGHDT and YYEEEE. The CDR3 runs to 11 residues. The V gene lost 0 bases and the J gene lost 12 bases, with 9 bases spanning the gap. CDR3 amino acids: CASSLEQQEYF. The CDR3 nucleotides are TGTGCCAGCAGCTTGGAGCAGCAAGAGTACTTC. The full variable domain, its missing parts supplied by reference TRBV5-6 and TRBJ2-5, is DAGVTQSPTHLIKTRGQQVTLRCSPKSGHDTVSWYQQALGQGPQFIFQYYEEEERQRGNFPDRFSGHQFPNYSSELNVNALLLGDSALYLCASSLEQQEYFGPGTRLLVL.

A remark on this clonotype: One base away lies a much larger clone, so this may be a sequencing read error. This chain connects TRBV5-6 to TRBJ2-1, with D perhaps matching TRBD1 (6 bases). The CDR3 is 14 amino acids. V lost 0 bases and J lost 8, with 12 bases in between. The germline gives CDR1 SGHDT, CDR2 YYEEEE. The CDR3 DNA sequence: TGTGCCAGCAGCTTGGGCGGCAGGGGTCATGAGCAGTTCTTC. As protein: CASSLGGRGHEQFF.

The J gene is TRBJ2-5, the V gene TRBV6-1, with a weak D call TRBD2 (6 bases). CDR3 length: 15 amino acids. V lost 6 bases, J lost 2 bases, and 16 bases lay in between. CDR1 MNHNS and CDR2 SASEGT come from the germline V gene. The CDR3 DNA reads TGTGCCAGCAGCCAGTCGGGACTCTTACAAGAGACCCAGTACTTC. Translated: CASSQSGLLQETQYF.

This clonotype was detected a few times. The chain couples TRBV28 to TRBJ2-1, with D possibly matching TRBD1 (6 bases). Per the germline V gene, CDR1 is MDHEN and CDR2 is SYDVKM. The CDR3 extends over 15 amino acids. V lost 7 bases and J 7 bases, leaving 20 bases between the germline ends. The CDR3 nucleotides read TGTGCCAGCACCCCTACCCGTACAGGGACGAATGAGCAGTTCTTC. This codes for CASTPTRTGTNEQFF.